The T cell receptor beta chain under discussion was sequenced for a study of blood T cells in healthy people across ages. Study results and caveats: There was a strong correlation between TCR beta diversity and naive T cell percentage.

Sample-barcoded 5' priming and a J-beta primer mix drove a second PCR of about 7 to 11 cycles. Through a template-switch adaptor with 12 random nucleotides, each cDNA molecule received a tag. TCRdb reanalysed the 5' RACE reads using MiXCR and keeps one entry per CDR3 protein. Here the sample spans 900,000 to 950,000 distinct CDR3 sequences, about 28% being singletons. This CDR3 contains 13 residues. This clonotype appeared a single time. Its antigen remains unknown. With a much larger clone just one base away, this may be a read error. The same sample was also studied in work on T cells of mothers and their children. That paper states: Related mother-child pairs shared marginally more repertoire than unrelated pairs, though not significantly. Nobody spotted any persistent microchimeric T cell clones.

Sequenced material: blood. This sequence was found in a woman between 40 and 55 years old in good health. J is TRBJ2-3 and V is TRBV12-3 or TRBV12-4, with D perhaps TRBD1 or TRBD2 (5 bases each). The CDR3 here is CAGSPGLRVGEYF. In DNA form, the CDR3 reads TGTGCCGGCAGTCCCGGCCTGAGAGTGGGGGAGTATTTT.